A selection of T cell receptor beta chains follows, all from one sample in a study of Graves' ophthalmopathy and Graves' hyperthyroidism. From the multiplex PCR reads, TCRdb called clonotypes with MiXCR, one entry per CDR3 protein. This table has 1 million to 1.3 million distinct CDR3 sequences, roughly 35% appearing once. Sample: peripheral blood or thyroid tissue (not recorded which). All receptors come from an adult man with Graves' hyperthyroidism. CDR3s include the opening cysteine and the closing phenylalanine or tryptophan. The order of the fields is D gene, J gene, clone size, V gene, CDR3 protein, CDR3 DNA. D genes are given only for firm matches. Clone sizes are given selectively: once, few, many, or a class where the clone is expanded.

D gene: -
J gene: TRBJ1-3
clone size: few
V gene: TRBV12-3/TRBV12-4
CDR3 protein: CASNLGDNSNTIYF
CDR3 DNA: TGTGCCAGCAACTTAGGGGACAACTCGAACACCATATATTTT

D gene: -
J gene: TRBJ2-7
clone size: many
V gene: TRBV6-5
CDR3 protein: CASSYSKGYEQYF
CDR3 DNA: TGTGCCAGCAGTTACTCGAAGGGTTACGAGCAGTACTTC

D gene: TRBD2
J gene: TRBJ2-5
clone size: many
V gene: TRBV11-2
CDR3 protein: CASSLVGTSSQETQYF
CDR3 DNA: TGTGCCAGCAGCTTAGTGGGGACTAGCAGCCAAGAGACCCAGTACTTC

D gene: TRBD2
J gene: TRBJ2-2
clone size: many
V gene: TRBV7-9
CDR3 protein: CASSPTAGGSSTGELFF
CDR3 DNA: TGTGCCAGCAGCCCTACAGCGGGAGGTTCTAGCACCGGGGAGCTGTTTTTT

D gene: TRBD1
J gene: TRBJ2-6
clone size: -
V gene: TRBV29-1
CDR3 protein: CSVALESQGQGETFLANVLTF
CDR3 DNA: TGCAGCGTCGCTCTTGAGTCCCAGGGACAGGGCGAAACGTTTCTAGCCAACGTCCTGACTTTC

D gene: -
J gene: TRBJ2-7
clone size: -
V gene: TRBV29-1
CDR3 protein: CSVQDTSYEQYF
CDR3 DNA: TGCAGCGTTCAGGACACCTCCTACGAGCAGTACTTC

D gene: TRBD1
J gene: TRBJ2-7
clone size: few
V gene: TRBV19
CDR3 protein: CASSIAGQGAPYKQYF
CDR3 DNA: TGTGCCAGTAGTATTGCTGGCCAGGGGGCCCCCTACAAGCAGTACTTC

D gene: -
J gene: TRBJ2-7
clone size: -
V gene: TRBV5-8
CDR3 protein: CASSQTLETPTYEQYF
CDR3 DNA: TGCGCCAGCAGCCAGACTTTAGAGACACCGACCTACGAGCAGTACTTC

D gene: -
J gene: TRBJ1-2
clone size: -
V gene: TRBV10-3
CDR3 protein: CAISESGGSHYGYTF
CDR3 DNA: TGTGCCATCAGTGAGTCGGGGGGGTCCCACTATGGCTACACCTTC

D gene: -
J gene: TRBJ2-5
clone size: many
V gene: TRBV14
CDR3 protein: CASSRRGIAVQETQYF
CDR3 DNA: TGTGCCAGCAGCCGAAGGGGGATAGCGGTACAAGAGACCCAGTACTTC

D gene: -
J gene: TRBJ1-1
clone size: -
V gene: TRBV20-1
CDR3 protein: CSALTLGGTEAFF
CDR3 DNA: TGCAGTGCCTTGACCCTGGGGGGCACTGAAGCTTTCTTT

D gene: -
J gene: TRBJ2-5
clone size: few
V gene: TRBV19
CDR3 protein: CASSTRGSVQETQYF
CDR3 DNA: TGTGCCAGCAGCACAAGGGGGAGCGTCCAAGAGACCCAGTACTTC

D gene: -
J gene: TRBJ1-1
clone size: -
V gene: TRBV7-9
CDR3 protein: CASSLRLAGASNTEAFF
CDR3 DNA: TGTGCCAGCAGCCTACGACTAGCGGGGGCTTCGAACACTGAAGCTTTCTTT

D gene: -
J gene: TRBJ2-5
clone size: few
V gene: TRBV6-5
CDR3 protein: CASAREVNGVGTQYF
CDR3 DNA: TGTGCCAGCGCCAGAGAGGTCAACGGAGTCGGGACCCAGTACTTC

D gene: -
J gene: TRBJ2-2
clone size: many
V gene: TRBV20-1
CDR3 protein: CSALDRDTGELFF
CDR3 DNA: TGCAGTGCCCTAGACAGAGACACCGGGGAGCTGTTTTTT

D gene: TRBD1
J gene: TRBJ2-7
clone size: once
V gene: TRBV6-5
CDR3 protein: CASSPVTGTGFYEQYF
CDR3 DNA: TGTGCCAGCAGTCCAGTGACCGGGACAGGGTTCTACGAGCAGTACTTC

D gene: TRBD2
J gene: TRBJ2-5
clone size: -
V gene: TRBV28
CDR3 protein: CASSTRLAGGGTQYF
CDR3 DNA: TGTGCCAGCAGCACCCGACTAGCGGGAGGTGGGACCCAGTACTTC

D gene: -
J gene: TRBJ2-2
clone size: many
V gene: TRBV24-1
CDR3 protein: CATSGRTGELFF
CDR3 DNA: TGTGCCACCAGTGGAAGAACCGGGGAGCTGTTTTTT

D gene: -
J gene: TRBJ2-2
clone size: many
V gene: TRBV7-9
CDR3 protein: CASSIGQGGTGELFF
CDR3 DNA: TGTGCCAGCAGCATTGGACAGGGAGGGACCGGGGAGCTGTTTTTT

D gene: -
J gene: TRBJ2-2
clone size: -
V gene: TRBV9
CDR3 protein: CANSDRYNTGELFF
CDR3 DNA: TGTGCCAACAGCGACCGATACAACACCGGGGAGCTGTTTTTT

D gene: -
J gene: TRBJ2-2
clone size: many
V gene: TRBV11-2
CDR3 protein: CASRRVIGRNTGELFF
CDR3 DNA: TGTGCCAGCCGTAGAGTTATCGGACGGAACACCGGGGAGCTGTTTTTT

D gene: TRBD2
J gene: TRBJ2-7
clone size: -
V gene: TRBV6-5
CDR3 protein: CASSYSGRGVSYEQYF
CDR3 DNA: TGTGCCAGCAGTTACTCGGGACGGGGGGTATCGTACGAGCAGTACTTC

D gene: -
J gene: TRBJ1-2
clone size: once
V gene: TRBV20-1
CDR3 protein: CSASSIGQYGYTF
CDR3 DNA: TGCAGTGCCAGTAGTATCGGACAGTATGGCTACACCTTC

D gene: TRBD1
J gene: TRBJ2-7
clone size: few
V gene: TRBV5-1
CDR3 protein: CASSQRRQGTTYEQYF
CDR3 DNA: TGCGCCAGCAGTCAGCGTAGACAGGGAACTACCTACGAGCAGTACTTC

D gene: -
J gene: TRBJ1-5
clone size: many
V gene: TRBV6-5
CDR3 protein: CASSYTQGQPQHF
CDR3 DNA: TGTGCCAGCAGTTACACGCAGGGTCAGCCCCAGCATTTT

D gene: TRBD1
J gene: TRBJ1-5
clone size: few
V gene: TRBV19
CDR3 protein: CASIRTGGGNQPQHF
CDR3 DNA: TGTGCCAGTATCAGGACAGGGGGCGGCAATCAGCCCCAGCATTTT

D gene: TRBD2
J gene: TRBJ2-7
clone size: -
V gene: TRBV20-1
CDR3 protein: CSAGTKGYEQYF
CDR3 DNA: TGCAGTGCTGGGACTAAAGGATACGAGCAGTACTTC

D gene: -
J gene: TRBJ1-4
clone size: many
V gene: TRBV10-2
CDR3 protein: CASSELGGTNEKLFF
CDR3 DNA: TGCGCCAGCAGTGAGTTAGGAGGGACTAATGAAAAACTGTTTTTT

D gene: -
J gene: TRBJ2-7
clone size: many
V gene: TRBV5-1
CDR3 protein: CASSLDWGRIGEQYF
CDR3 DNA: TGCGCCAGCAGCTTGGATTGGGGGCGAATTGGCGAGCAGTACTTC

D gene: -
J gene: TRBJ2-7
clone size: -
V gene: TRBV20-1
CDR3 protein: CSARELAYEQYF
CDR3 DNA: TGCAGTGCTAGAGAACTAGCTTACGAGCAGTACTTC

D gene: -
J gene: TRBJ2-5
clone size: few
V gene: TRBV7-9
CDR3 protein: CASSLKRAPGETQYF
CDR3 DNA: TGTGCCAGCAGCTTGAAAAGGGCACCGGGGGAGACCCAGTACTTC

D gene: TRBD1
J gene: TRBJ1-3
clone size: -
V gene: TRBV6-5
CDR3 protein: CASSEQGSNTIYF
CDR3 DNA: TGTGCCAGCAGTGAACAGGGGAGCAACACCATATATTTT

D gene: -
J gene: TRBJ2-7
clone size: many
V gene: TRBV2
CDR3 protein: CASRVVVYEQYF
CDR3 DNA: TGTGCCAGCCGTGTGGTAGTCTACGAGCAGTACTTC

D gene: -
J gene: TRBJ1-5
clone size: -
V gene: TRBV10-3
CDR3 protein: CATGGGQGTQPQHF
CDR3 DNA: TGTGCCACCGGCGGTGGGCAGGGCACTCAGCCCCAGCATTTT

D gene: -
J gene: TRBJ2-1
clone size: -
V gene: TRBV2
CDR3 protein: CASSLDRVRNEQFF
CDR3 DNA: TGTGCCAGCAGCTTAGACCGGGTTAGGAATGAGCAGTTCTTC

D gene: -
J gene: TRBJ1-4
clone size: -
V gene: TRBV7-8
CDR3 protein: CASRSGTTTNEKLFF
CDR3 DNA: TGTGCCAGCAGGTCTGGGACAACAACTAATGAAAAACTGTTTTTT

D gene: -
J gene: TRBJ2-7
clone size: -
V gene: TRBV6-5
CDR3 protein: CASGSTGEQYF
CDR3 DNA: TGTGCCAGCGGATCCACTGGCGAGCAGTACTTC

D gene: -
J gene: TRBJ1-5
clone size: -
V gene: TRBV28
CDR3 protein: CASSSPSHKQPQHF
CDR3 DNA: TGTGCCAGCAGTTCACCTTCCCATAAACAGCCCCAGCATTTT

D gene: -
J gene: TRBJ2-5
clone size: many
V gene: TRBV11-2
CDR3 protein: CASSFRSSETQYF
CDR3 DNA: TGTGCCAGCAGCTTTCGATCCTCAGAGACCCAGTACTTC

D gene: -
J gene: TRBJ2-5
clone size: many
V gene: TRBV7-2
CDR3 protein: CASSLAPGGPQTQYF
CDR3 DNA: TGTGCCAGCAGCTTAGCCCCCGGAGGGCCGCAGACCCAGTACTTC

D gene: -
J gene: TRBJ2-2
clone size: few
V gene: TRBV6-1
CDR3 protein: CASSYTYTGELFF
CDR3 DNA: TGTGCCAGCAGTTACACATACACCGGGGAGCTGTTTTTT

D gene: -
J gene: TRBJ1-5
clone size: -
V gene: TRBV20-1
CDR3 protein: CSARDAGARAQHF
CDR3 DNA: TGCAGTGCTAGAGATGCGGGGGCAAGGGCCCAGCATTTT

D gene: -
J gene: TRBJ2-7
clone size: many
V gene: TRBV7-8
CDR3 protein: CASSSQPGTSEQYF
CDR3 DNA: TGTGCCAGCAGCTCCCAACCAGGGACTTCAGAGCAGTACTTC

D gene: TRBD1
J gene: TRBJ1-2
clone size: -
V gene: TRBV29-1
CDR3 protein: CSVMTGGSFYGYTF
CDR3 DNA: TGCAGCGTCATGACAGGGGGCTCATTCTATGGCTACACCTTC

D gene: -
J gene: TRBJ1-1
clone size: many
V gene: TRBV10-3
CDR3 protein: CAIKGGEPGVGAFF
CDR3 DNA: TGTGCCATCAAGGGGGGCGAACCTGGCGTAGGAGCTTTCTTT

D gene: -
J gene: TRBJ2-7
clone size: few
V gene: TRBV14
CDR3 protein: CASSQDHVSEQYF
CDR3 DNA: TGTGCCAGCAGCCAAGATCATGTTAGCGAGCAGTACTTC

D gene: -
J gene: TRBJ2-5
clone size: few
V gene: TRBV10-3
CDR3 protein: CATSGDRETQYF
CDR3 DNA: TGTGCCACCTCAGGGGATCGGGAGACCCAGTACTTC

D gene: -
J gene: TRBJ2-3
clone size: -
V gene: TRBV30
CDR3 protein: CAWNEVTDTQYF
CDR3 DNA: TGTGCCTGGAATGAGGTCACAGATACGCAGTATTTT

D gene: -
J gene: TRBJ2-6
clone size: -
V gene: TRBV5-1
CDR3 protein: CASKCGGLASGANVLTF
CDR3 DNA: TGCGCCAGCAAGTGTGGCGGGCTCGCCTCTGGGGCCAACGTCCTGACTTTC

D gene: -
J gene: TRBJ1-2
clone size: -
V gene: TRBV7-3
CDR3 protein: CASSFGGLALGYTF
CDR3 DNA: TGTGCCAGCAGTTTCGGGGGGCTAGCGCTTGGCTACACCTTC

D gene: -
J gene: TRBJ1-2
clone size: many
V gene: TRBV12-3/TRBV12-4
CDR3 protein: CASSPWTVPGYTF
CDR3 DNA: TGTGCCAGCAGTCCCTGGACAGTCCCCGGCTACACCTTC

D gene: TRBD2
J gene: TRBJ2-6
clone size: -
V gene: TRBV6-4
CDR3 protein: CASRRGGTGATVLTF
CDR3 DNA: TGTGCCAGCAGACGGGGGGGAACTGGGGCCACCGTCCTGACTTTC

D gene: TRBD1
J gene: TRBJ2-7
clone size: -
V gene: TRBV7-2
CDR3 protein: CASSLLGQGIGAQYF
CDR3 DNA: TGTGCCAGCAGCTTACTCGGACAGGGGATAGGGGCCCAGTACTTC

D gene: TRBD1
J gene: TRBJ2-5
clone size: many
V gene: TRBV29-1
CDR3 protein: CSVEDPGQGTPETQYF
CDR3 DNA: TGCAGCGTTGAAGATCCGGGACAGGGGACCCCAGAGACCCAGTACTTC

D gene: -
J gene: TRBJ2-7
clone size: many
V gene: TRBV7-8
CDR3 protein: CASSLEGLGLYF
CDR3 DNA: TGTGCCAGCAGCTTAGAGGGATTAGGTCTGTACTTC

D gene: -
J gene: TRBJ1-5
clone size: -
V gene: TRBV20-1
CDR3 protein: CSANYRFRGSNQPQHF
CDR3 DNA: TGCAGTGCTAACTATAGGTTCAGGGGTAGCAATCAGCCCCAGCATTTT

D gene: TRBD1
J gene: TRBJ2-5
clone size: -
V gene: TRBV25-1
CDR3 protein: CASSESRTGAFETQYF
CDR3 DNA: TGTGCCAGCAGTGAATCTAGGACAGGGGCCTTTGAGACCCAGTACTTC